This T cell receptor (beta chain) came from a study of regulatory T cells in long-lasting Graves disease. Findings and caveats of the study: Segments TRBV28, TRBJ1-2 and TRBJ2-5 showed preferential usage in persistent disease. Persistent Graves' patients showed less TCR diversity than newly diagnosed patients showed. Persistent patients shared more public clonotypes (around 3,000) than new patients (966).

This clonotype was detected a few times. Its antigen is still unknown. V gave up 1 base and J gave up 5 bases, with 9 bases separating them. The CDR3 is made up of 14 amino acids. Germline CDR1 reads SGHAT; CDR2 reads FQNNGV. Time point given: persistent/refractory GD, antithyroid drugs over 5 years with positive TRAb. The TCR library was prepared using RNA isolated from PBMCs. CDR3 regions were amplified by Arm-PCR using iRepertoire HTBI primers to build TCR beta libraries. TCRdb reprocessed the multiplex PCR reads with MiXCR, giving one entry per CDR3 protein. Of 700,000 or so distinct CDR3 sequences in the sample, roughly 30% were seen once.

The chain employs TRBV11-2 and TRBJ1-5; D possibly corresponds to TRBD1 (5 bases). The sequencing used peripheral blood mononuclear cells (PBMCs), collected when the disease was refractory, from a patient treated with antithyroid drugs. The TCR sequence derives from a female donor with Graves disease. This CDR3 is CASSLGAGHQPQHF. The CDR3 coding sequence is TGTGCCAGCAGCTTAGGGGCAGGGCATCAGCCCCAGCATTTT.